This record concerns one T cell receptor (beta chain) sequence. Its specificity is not known. cDNA serving as the sequencing template came from extracted, reverse transcribed RNA. Measured with immunoSEQ multiplex PCR; TCRdb has only the in-frame clones, and not every one. Counted here are 130,000 or so clones, about 88% occurring once; the ten biggest clones make up about 12%. This sample was taken from a study of CD8+ T cells in alopecia areata. Study summary: Treated patients were given 5 to 10 mg oral tofacitinib twice daily.

Noted treatment: oral pan-JAK inhibitor, 5-10 mg twice daily. Study-wide results and caveats: Compared with normal scalp, lesional scalp had higher clonality and more expanded CD8+ clones. There were many expanded lesional clones persisting in scalp and blood during tofacitinib.

This receptor was identified in a human donor with alopecia areata. The material sequenced was CD8+ T cells sorted from blood, taken at week 4, from a patient treated with tofacitinib.

DNA of the CDR3: TGTGCCAGCAGCTCCACAGAGAGGAGCTCCTACAATGAGCAGTTCTTC. Amino acids: CASSSTERSSYNEQFF. The chain employs TRBV7-9 and TRBJ2-1; D is unclear. Trimming removed 4 bases at V and 0 bases at J, with 13 bases between. Germline V CDR1 and CDR2: SEHNR, FQNEAQ (reference sequence). This CDR3 is built from 16 residues. The whole variable domain, remainder taken from reference TRBV7-9 and TRBJ2-1, is DTGVSQNPRHKITKRGQNVTFRCDPISEHNRLYWYRQTLGQGPEFLTYFQNEAQLEKSRLLSDRFSAERPKGSFSTLEIQRTEQGDSAMYLCASSSTERSSYNEQFFGPGTRLTVL.